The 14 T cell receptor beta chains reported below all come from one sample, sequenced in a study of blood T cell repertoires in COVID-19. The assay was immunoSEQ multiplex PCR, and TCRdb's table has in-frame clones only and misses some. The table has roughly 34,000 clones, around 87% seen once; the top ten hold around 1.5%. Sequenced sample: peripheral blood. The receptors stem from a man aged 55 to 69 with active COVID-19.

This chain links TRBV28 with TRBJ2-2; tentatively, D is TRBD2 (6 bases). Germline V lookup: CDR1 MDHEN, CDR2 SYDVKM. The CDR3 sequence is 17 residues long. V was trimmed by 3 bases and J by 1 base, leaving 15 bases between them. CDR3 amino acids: CASSFPPGLMNTGELFF. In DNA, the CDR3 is TGTGCCAGCAGTTTTCCCCCGGGACTGATGAACACCGGGGAGCTGTTTTTT.

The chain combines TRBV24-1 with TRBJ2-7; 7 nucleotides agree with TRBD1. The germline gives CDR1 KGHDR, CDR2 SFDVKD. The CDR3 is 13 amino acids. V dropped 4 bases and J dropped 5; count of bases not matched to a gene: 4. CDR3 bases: TGTGCCACCAGTGAACCTGGGACAGACGAGCAGTACTTC. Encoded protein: CATSEPGTDEQYF.

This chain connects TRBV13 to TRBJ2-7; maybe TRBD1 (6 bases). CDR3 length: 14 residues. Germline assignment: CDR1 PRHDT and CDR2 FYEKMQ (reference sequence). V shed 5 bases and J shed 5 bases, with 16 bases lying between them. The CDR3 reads CASSLEQGVDEQYF. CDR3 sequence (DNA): TGTGCCAGCAGCCTGGAACAGGGCGTCGACGAGCAGTACTTC.

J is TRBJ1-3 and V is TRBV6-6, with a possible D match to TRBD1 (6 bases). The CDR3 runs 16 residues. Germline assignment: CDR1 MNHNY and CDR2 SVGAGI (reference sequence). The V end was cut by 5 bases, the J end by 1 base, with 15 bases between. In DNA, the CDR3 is TGTGCCAGCAGTACAGGGTCCCACCTATCTGGAAACACCATATATTTT. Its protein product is CASSTGSHLSGNTIYF.

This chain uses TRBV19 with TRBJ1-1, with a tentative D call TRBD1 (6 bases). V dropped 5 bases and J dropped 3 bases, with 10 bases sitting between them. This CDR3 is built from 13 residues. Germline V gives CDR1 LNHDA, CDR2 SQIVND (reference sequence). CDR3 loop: CASSYRAYTEAFF. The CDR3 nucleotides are TGTGCCAGTAGTTACAGGGCTTACACTGAAGCTTTCTTT.

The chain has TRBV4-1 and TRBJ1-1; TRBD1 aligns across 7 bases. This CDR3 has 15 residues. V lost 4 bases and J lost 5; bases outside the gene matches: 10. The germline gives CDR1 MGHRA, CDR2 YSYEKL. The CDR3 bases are TGCGCCAGCAGCCGAGGGGACAGTGGGGGGACTGAAGCTTTCTTT. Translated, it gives CASSRGDSGGTEAFF.

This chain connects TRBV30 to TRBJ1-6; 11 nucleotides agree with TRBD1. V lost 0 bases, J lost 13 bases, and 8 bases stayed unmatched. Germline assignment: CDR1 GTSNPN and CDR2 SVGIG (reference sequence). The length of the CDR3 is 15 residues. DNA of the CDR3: TGTGCCTGGAGTGTTAGGACAGGGGGCACTTCTCCCCTCCACTTT. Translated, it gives CAWSVRTGGTSPLHF.

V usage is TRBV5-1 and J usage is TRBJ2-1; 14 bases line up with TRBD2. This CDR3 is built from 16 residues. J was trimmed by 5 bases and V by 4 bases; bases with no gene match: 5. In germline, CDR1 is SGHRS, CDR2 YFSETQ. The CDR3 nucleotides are TGCGCCAGCAGCCACGGACTAGCGGGGGGCCACAATGAGCAGTTCTTC. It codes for CASSHGLAGGHNEQFF.

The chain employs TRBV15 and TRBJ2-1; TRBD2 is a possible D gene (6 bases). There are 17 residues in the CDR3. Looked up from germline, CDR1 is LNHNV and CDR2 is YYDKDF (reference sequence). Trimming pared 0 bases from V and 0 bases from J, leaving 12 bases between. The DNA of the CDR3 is TGTGCCACCAGCAGAGATATGCGGGGTCGCTCCTACAATGAGCAGTTCTTC. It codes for CATSRDMRGRSYNEQFF.

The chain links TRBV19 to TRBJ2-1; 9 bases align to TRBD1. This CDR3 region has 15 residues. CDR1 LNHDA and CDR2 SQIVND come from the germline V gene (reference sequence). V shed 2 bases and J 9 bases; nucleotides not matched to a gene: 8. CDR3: CASSIIGTGNVEQFF. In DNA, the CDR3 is TGTGCCAGTAGTATAATTGGGACAGGGAATGTTGAGCAGTTCTTC.

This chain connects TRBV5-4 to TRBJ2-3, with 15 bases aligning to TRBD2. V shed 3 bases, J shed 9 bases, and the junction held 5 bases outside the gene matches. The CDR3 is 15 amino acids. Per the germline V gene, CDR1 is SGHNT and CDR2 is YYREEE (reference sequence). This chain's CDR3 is CASSSGLAGGGTQYF. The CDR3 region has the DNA TGTGCCAGCAGCTCGGGACTAGCGGGGGGTGGGACGCAGTATTTT.

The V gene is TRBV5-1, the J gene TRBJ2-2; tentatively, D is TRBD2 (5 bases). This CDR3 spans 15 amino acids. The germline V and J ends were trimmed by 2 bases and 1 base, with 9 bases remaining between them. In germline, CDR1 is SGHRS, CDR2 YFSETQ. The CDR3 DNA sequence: TGCGCCAGCAGCTTATCTAGCCGGAACACCGGGGAGCTGTTTTTT. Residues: CASSLSSRNTGELFF.

The CDR3 reads CASREASGGGETQYF. As DNA, the CDR3 is TGCGCCAGCCGCGAGGCGAGCGGGGGCGGGGAGACCCAGTACTTC. V usage is TRBV5-1 and J usage is TRBJ2-5; 8 bases are shared with TRBD2. CDR1 is SGHRS and CDR2 is YFSETQ in the germline V gene. CDR3 size: 15 residues. J gave up 5 bases and V 7 bases, and 13 bases lay outside the gene matches.

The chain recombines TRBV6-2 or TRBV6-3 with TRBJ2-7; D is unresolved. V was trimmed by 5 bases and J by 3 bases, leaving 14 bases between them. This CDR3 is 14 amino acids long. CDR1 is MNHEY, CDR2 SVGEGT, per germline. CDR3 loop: CASSTTRVVYEQYF. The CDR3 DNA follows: TGTGCCAGCAGTACAACTCGGGTAGTCTACGAGCAGTACTTC.